This T cell receptor beta chain originates from a study of a mutant IDH1 vaccine in newly diagnosed glioma. Whole-study context: An approximately 62% male, approximately 40% female split and a mean age of approximately 40 years characterized treated patients. Radiotherapy, temozolomide, or both had been given previously, and both were given to most. Study outcomes and limitations: Apparently, pseudoprogression bore no relation to changes among the top peripheral T cell clonotypes.

The time point here: baseline, week 1 (first vaccination visit). The treatment denotes: pre-vaccination baseline after standard-of-care therapy. Every donor had a new WHO grade 3 or 4 astrocytoma that was IDH1-mutant, with loss of nuclear ATRX. To note about this clone: The target antigen is unknown.

Sequencing used immunoSEQ multiplex PCR; TCRdb keeps in-frame clones, though not all of them. Seen here are about 50,000 clones, approximately 90% observed once, and the top ten hold 2.4%. The sequence derives from a man aged 40-55 years with glioma. The sample here was PBMCs, taken from a glioma patient treated with radiotherapy, temozolomide or both.

The CDR3 here is CASSISGRGRSYNEQFF. In DNA, the CDR3 is TGTGCCAGTAGTATTAGCGGGAGGGGACGCTCCTACAATGAGCAGTTCTTC. V and J are TRBV19 and TRBJ2-1; TRBD2 matches 11 bases. The trim removed 3 bases at V and 0 bases at J, leaving 4 bases unmatched. The CDR3 length is 17 residues. Germline V gene data show CDR1 as LNHDA and CDR2 as SQIVND (reference sequence). The complete variable domain, with remaining parts taken from reference TRBV19 and TRBJ2-1, reads DGGITQSPKYLFRKEGQNVTLSCEQNLNHDAMYWYRQDPGQGLRLIYYSQIVNDFQKGDIAEGYSVSREKKESFPLTVTSAQKNPTAFYLCASSISGRGRSYNEQFFGPGTRLTVL.